These 2 T cell receptor beta chains were all obtained from the same sample, sequenced in a study of CD8+CD57+ T cells in acquired aplastic anemia. Selection for sequencing was limited to patients who had shown CD8+CD57+ cell expansion by flow cytometry. According to the study, genomic DNA was the template for TCR beta VDJ and CDR3 profiling. TCRdb re-derived calls from the reads in MiXCR, one entry per CDR3 protein. The sample consists of some 160,000 distinct CDR3 sequences, 48% of them appearing once. Material for sequencing was sorted CD4+, CD8+, or CD8+CD57+ T cells (not recorded which) from PBMCs. The receptors were gathered from a human donor with aplastic anemia.

This clonotype was seen a single time. V is TRBV7-9 and J is TRBJ2-5; TRBD1 is a possible D gene (5 bases). The CDR3 is made up of 15 amino acids. With 5 bases removed from V and 2 bases from J, the gap between germline ends came to 15 bases. Germline V lookup: CDR1 SEHNR, CDR2 FQNEAQ (reference sequence). CDR3 bases: TGTGCCAGCAGCCAAGATGTCTACAGGCAAGAGACCCAGTACTTC. Translating gives CASSQDVYRQETQYF.

Points on this clonotype: A read error may produce the germline difference seen at one junction end. The chain carries TRBV13 and TRBJ2-4; 9 bases line up with TRBD1. The length of the CDR3 is 16 residues. From germline, CDR1 is PRHDT and CDR2 FYEKMQ (reference sequence). DNA of the CDR3: TGTGCCAGCAGCTTCGGGACAGGGACGGCCAAAACCATTCAGTACTTC. It specifies CASSFGTGTAKTIQYF.